The 23 T cell receptor beta chains in this list originate from one sample, sequenced in a study of T cell clones after liver transplantation. Assay: immunoSEQ multiplex PCR; the TCRdb copy retains only in-frame clones and omits some. The sample yields around 100,000 clones, around 86% seen once. Material: CD4+ T cells from blood, obtained before liver transplant. The receptor set was obtained from a human donor who received a liver transplant.

The rearrangement links TRBV19 to TRBJ2-7; either TRBD1 or TRBD2 may supply D (5 bases each). The CDR3 covers 14 residues. Trimming pared 6 bases from V and 2 bases from J, leaving 14 bases between. The germline V gene has CDR1 LNHDA and CDR2 SQIVND (reference sequence). The CDR3 here is CASRAGAGAYEQYF. CDR3 nucleotides: TGTGCCAGTAGGGCCGGGGCCGGGGCCTACGAGCAGTACTTC.

This rearrangement joins TRBV6-6 to TRBJ2-5; possible D gene TRBD1, 5 bases. The CDR3 is 13 amino acids. V gave up 6 bases and J gave up 3 bases, with 11 bases separating them. Per the germline V gene, CDR1 is MNHNY and CDR2 is SVGAGI (reference sequence). The CDR3 loop is CASSRQPKETQYF. CDR3 coding DNA: TGTGCCAGCAGCCGACAGCCGAAAGAGACCCAGTACTTC.

The chain recombines TRBV18 with TRBJ2-7, with a possible D match to TRBD2 (6 bases). This CDR3 spans 13 amino acids. The V gene's germline CDR1 is KGHSH and CDR2 LQKENI. Trimming removed 6 bases from V and 0 bases from J, with 9 bases in between. The CDR3: CASSRDGSYEQYF. The CDR3 DNA is TGTGCCAGCTCGCGGGACGGCTCCTACGAGCAGTACTTC.

The chain is built from TRBV18 and TRBJ1-3; tentative D call: TRBD1 (6 bases). Trimming took off 4 bases at V and 8 bases at J, with 18 bases between the two ends. Germline V gene lookup returns CDR1 KGHSH and CDR2 LQKENI. CDR3 length: 15 residues. The CDR3 loop reads CASSLATGALDTIYF. CDR3 DNA: TGTGCCAGCTCACTAGCGACAGGCGCCCTCGACACCATATATTTT.

This chain joins TRBV10-3 and TRBJ2-1; 7 nucleotides match TRBD2. V lost 0 bases, J lost 5 bases, and 4 bases stayed unmatched. The CDR3 covers 15 residues. The germline gives CDR1 ENHRY, CDR2 SYGVKD. This chain's CDR3 is CAISESLRGNNEQFF. In nucleotides, the CDR3 is TGTGCCATCAGTGAGTCATTGCGGGGGAACAATGAGCAGTTCTTC.

The gene calls are TRBV7-2 and TRBJ2-7; the D is unclear. Trimming took off 2 bases at V and 3 bases at J, with 5 bases between the two ends. The CDR3 extends over 12 amino acids. Germline CDR1 is SGHTA and CDR2 is FQGNSA. Here the CDR3 DNA reads TGTGCCAGCAGCTTATACAGCTACGAGCAGTACTTC. It yields the protein CASSLYSYEQYF.

The chain carries TRBV2 and TRBJ2-6, with 10 bases aligning to TRBD2. Germline V gene lookup returns CDR1 SNHLY and CDR2 FYNNEI. The CDR3 consists of 18 residues. The V and J ends lost 8 bases and 2 bases, in that order; junction bases with no gene match: 12. The CDR3, as DNA: TGTGCCAGCCATAACCCCGGACTAGCGGCTCCTGGGGCCAACGTCCTGACTTTC. Its protein is CASHNPGLAAPGANVLTF.

DNA of the CDR3: TGTGCCTGGACCGGGACAGGGGGGATGGTTCGGACTGAAGCTTTCTTT. This encodes CAWTGTGGMVRTEAFF. The chain recombines TRBV30 with TRBJ1-1, with 11 bases matching TRBD1. The V segment lost 4 bases and the J segment 5 bases; nucleotides outside the gene matches: 12. CDR1 GTSNPN and CDR2 SVGIG come from the germline V gene (reference sequence). The CDR3 is 16 amino acids.

The chain employs TRBV7-9 and TRBJ2-5; possibly TRBD2 for D (5 bases). The length of the CDR3 is 13 residues. Trimming stripped 1 base from V and 5 bases from J, with 8 bases between. From germline, CDR1 is SEHNR and CDR2 FQNEAQ (reference sequence). The CDR3 bases are TGTGCCAGCAGCTTAGGAGGGATGGAGACCCAGTACTTC. This translates into CASSLGGMETQYF.

The chain joins TRBV10-3 to TRBJ2-7, with 10 bases identical to TRBD1. CDR1 and CDR2 (germline): ENHRY, SYGVKD. J gave up 1 base and V 9 bases, and 3 bases lay outside the gene matches. This CDR3 spans 13 amino acids. DNA for the CDR3: TGTGCCATTGGACAGGGGGATTCCTACGAGCAGTACTTC. Encoded protein: CAIGQGDSYEQYF.

This chain links TRBV5-1 with TRBJ2-5, with D possibly TRBD2 on 7 matching bases. This CDR3 contains 14 residues. Germline V lookup: CDR1 SGHRS, CDR2 YFSETQ. V lost 4 bases and J 5 bases, leaving 15 bases between the germline ends. Here the CDR3 reads CASSPAGAGETQYF. Here the CDR3 DNA reads TGCGCCAGCAGCCCGGCGGGGGCGGGGGAGACCCAGTACTTC.

This clone was recorded a few times. The rearrangement uses TRBV15 and TRBJ1-2, with a weak D call TRBD1 (5 bases). V dropped 1 base and J dropped 7 bases, with 13 bases sitting between them. Germline V gene lookup returns CDR1 LNHNV and CDR2 YYDKDF (reference sequence). The CDR3 is 14 residues long. The DNA for the CDR3 is TGTGCCACCAGCAGAGGGGGCCCACCCGGTGGCTACACCTTC. This translates into CATSRGGPPGGYTF.

This clone came up a few times. The V call is TRBV10-1, the J call TRBJ2-3; D not certain. V lost 4 bases to trimming and J lost 3 bases, with 11 bases between them. This CDR3 comprises 14 residues. CDR1 WNHNN and CDR2 SYGVQD come from the germline V gene (reference sequence). The CDR3 DNA is TGCGCCAGCAGTGGCCAAGGGTTGACAGATACGCAGTATTTT. It translates to CASSGQGLTDTQYF.

The gene calls are TRBV9 and TRBJ2-1, with 7 bases fitting TRBD2. The ends lost 4 bases at V and 13 bases at J; junction bases unmatched: 8. The length of the CDR3 is 12 residues. The germline V gene has CDR1 SGDLS and CDR2 YYNGEE. The chain's CDR3 is CASSPWGGKQFF. In DNA, the CDR3 is TGTGCCAGCAGCCCGTGGGGAGGGAAACAGTTCTTC.

This sequence joins TRBV5-4 and TRBJ2-2; perhaps TRBD1 as D (6 bases). From germline, CDR1 is SGHNT and CDR2 YYREEE (reference sequence). The V gene lost 3 bases and the J gene lost 0 bases, with 12 bases spanning the gap. The CDR3 runs to 16 residues. As DNA, the CDR3 is TGTGCCAGCAGCTCCCCACAGGGAACGAACACCGGGGAGCTGTTTTTT. It is translated as CASSSPQGTNTGELFF.

The chain is built from TRBV6-1 and TRBJ1-2, with a possible D match to TRBD1 (6 bases). The V gene's germline CDR1 is MNHNS and CDR2 SASEGT. V was clipped by 6 bases and J by 4 bases, with 12 bases between them. The CDR3 runs to 13 residues. The CDR3 coding sequence is TGTGCCAGCAGCCAGAGGGACACCTATGGCTACACCTTC. Amino acids: CASSQRDTYGYTF.

The V call is TRBV5-1, the J call TRBJ2-5; 10 bases are a match to TRBD2. Germline CDR1 reads SGHRS; CDR2 reads YFSETQ. Losses at the gene ends were 5 bases for V and 1 base for J; bases not matched to a gene: 5. The CDR3 is 15 amino acids. This CDR3 is CASRRTSGIQETQYF. The CDR3 nucleotides read TGCGCCAGCAGGAGGACTAGCGGAATCCAAGAGACCCAGTACTTC.

V usage is TRBV2 and J usage is TRBJ1-4, with unresolved D. Germline V gene data show CDR1 as SNHLY and CDR2 as FYNNEI. The CDR3 runs to 16 residues. V lost 6 bases, J lost 8 bases, and 22 bases lay in between. DNA for the CDR3: TGTGCCAGCAGACCCTCCCCTTTAATTGCGGGGGAAAAACTGTTTTTT. Translated: CASRPSPLIAGEKLFF.

The chain links TRBV7-3 to TRBJ1-5, with D perhaps TRBD1 (5 bases). Germline loops: CDR1 SGHTA, CDR2 FQGTGA. CDR3 size: 15 residues. Trimming removed 5 bases at V and 7 bases at J, with 18 bases between. CDR3 nucleotides: TGTGCCAGCAGCACAACCCTCCAGGGCTGGCAGCCCCAGCATTTT. As protein: CASSTTLQGWQPQHF.

The J gene is TRBJ2-3, the V gene TRBV4-3; 10 nucleotides agree with TRBD2. CDR1 is LGHNA, CDR2 YSLEER, per germline. V was clipped by 4 bases and J by 1 base; unmatched bases: 5. This CDR3 region has 16 residues. CDR3 in DNA: TGCGCCAGCAGCCGAACTAGCGGGGAGGGCACAGATACGCAGTATTTT. Its protein is CASSRTSGEGTDTQYF.

The chain has TRBV27 and TRBJ1-2; tentative D call: TRBD1 (5 bases). In germline, CDR1 is MNHEY, CDR2 SMNVEV (reference sequence). The CDR3 is 14 residues long. Trimming left V 3 bases short and J 8 bases short, with 16 bases between. The CDR3: CASSFRGMTEGYTF. CDR3 coding DNA: TGTGCCAGCAGTTTTCGGGGGATGACAGAAGGCTACACCTTC.

This chain uses TRBV11-2 with TRBJ1-6; unclear D gene. CDR3 length: 15 residues. V lost 0 bases to trimming and J lost 7 bases, with 10 bases between them. Germline V gene lookup returns CDR1 SGHAT and CDR2 FQNNGV. The CDR3: CASSLDLGFNSPLHF. CDR3 coding DNA: TGTGCCAGCAGCTTAGACCTGGGTTTCAATTCACCCCTCCACTTT.

J is TRBJ2-7 and V is TRBV18; the D gene is possibly TRBD1 (6 bases). This CDR3 comprises 14 residues. Germline CDR1 and CDR2: KGHSH and LQKENI. V was pared by 3 bases and J by 5 bases, with 14 bases between. The DNA for the CDR3 is TGTGCCAGCTCACCCGTCAGACAGGCCCACGAGCAGTACTTC. Amino acid sequence: CASSPVRQAHEQYF.